This T cell receptor beta chain is from a study of T cell repertoires in cytomegalovirus infection. Study-wide context: Newly reported HLA-C-restricted and thoroughly characterized HLA-B-restricted CMV epitopes were employed. Carrying CMV and the relevant HLA type showed in public TCR beta signatures. Study-wide results and limits: Carriage of CMV together with the relevant HLA was identifiable through cumulative public TCR beta family frequency.

TCRdb re-analysed the reads in MiXCR, keeping a single row per CDR3 protein. The profile shows about 740,000 distinct CDR3 sequences, around a third of them singletons. The V gene lost 0 bases and the J gene lost 8 bases, with 6 bases spanning the gap. The CDR3 extends over 12 amino acids. The germline V gene has CDR1 SGHDT and CDR2 YYEEEE. Of note for this clonotype: Its antigen remains unknown.

The receptor was derived from a human donor in good health (CMV status not recorded). Some clones in this sample may be carry-over from other donors' samples. This sample comprised cultured PBMCs, obtained from culture after CMV antigen stimulation. The rearrangement uses TRBV5-6 and TRBJ2-1; D is uncertain. CDR3 loop: CASSLGLDEQFF. The CDR3 DNA is TGTGCCAGCAGCTTGGGGTTGGATGAGCAGTTCTTC.